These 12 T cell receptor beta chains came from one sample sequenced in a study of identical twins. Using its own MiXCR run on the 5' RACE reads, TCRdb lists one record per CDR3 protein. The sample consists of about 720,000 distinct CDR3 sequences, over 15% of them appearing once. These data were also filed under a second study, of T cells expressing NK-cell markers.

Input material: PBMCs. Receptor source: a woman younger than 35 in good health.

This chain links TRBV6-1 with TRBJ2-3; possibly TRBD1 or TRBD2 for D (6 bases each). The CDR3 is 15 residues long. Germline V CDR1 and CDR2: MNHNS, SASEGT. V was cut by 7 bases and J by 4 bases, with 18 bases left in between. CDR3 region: CASKRGVTTADTQYF. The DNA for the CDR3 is TGTGCCAGCAAAAGGGGGGTAACTACCGCAGATACGCAGTATTTT.

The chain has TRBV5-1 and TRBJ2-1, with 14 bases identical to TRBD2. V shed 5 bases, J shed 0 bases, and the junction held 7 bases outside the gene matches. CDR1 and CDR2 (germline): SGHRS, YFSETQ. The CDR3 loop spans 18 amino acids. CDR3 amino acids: CASRSPGTSGSSYNEQFF. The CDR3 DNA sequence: TGCGCCAGCAGAAGTCCCGGGACTAGCGGGAGCTCCTACAATGAGCAGTTCTTC.

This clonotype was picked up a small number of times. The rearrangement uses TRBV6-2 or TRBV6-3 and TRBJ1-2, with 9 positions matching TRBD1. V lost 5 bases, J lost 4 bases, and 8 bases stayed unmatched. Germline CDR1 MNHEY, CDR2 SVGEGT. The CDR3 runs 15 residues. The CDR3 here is CASSPGGQGRYGYTF. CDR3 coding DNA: TGTGCCAGCAGTCCTGGGGGACAGGGCCGCTATGGCTACACCTTC.

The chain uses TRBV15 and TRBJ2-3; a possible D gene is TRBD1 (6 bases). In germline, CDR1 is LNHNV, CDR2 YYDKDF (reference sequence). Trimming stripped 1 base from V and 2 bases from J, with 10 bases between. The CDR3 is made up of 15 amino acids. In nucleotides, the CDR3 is TGTGCCACCAGCAGAGGGGGGCAGATCACAGATACGCAGTATTTT. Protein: CATSRGGQITDTQYF.

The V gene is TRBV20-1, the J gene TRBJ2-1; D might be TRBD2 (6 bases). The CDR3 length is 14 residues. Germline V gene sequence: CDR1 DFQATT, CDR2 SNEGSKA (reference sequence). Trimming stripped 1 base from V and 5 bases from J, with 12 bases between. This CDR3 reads CSARGASDHNEQFF. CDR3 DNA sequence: TGCAGTGCTAGAGGCGCTAGCGATCACAATGAGCAGTTCTTC.

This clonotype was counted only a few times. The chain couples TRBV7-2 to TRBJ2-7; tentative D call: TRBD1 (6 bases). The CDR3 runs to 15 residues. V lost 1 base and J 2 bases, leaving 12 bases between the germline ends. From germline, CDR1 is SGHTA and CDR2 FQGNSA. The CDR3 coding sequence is TGTGCCAGCAGCTTAGGGACAGCCCCGACCTACGAGCAGTACTTC. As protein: CASSLGTAPTYEQYF.

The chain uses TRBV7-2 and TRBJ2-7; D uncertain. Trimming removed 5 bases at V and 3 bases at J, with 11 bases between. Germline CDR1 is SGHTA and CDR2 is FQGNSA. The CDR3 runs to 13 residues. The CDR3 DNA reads TGTGCCAGCAGCCTATCGCTGGACTACGAGCAGTACTTC. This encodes CASSLSLDYEQYF.

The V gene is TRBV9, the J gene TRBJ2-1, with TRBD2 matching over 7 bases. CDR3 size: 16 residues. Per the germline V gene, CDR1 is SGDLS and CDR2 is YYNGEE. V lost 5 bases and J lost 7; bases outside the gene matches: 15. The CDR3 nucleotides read TGTGCCAGCAGTCGGAGAAGGCTAGCGGAGCCTAATGAGCAGTTCTTC. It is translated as CASSRRRLAEPNEQFF.

The CDR3 sequence: CASRSGTTPPQFF. CDR3 in DNA: TGTGCCAGCAGGAGCGGGACCACGCCACCACAGTTCTTC. The chain couples TRBV6-1 to TRBJ2-1; 7 bases match TRBD2. Per germline, CDR1 MNHNS and CDR2 SASEGT. CDR3 length equals 13 residues. V shed 6 bases and J 13 bases; nucleotides not matched to a gene: 12.

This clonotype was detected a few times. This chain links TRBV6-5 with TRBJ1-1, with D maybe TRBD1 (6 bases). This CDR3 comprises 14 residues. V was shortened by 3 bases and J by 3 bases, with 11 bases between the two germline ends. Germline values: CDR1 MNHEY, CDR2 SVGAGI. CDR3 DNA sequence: TGTGCCAGCAGTTATAAAGGGGGGGACACTGAAGCTTTCTTT. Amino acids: CASSYKGGDTEAFF.

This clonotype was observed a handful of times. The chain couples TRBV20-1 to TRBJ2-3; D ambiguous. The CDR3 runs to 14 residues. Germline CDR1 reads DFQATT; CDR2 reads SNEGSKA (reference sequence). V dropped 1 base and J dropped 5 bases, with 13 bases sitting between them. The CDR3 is CSARAPVAVDTQYF. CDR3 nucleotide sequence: TGCAGTGCTAGAGCGCCGGTAGCCGTAGATACGCAGTATTTT.

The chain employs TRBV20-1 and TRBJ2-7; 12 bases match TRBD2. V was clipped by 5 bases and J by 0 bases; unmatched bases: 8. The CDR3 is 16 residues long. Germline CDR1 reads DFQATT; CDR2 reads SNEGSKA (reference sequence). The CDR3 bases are TGCAGTGCTCCTGACCAGACTAGCGGGAGCTCCTACGAGCAGTACTTC. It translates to CSAPDQTSGSSYEQYF.